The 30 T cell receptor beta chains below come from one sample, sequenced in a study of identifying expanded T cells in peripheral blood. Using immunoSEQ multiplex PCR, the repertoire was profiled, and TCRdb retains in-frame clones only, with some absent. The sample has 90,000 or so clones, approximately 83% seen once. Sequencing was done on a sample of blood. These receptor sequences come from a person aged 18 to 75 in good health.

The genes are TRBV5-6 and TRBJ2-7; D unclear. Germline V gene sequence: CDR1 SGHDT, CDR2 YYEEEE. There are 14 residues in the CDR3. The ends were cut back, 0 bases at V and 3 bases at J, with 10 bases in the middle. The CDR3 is CASSLDGVYYEQYF. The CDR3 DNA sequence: TGTGCCAGCAGCTTGGATGGGGTGTACTACGAGCAGTACTTC.

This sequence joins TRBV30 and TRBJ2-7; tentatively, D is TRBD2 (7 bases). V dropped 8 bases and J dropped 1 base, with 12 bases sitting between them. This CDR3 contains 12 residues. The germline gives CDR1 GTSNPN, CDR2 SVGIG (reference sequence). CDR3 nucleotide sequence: TGTGCCGGAGGGGGGGAGTCCTACGAGCAGTACTTC. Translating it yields CAGGGESYEQYF.

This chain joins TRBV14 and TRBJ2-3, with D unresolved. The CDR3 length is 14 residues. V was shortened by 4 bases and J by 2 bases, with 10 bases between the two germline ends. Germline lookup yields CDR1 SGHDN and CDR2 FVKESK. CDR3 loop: CASSRLGNTDTQYF. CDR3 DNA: TGTGCCAGCAGCCGTTTGGGGAACACAGATACGCAGTATTTT.

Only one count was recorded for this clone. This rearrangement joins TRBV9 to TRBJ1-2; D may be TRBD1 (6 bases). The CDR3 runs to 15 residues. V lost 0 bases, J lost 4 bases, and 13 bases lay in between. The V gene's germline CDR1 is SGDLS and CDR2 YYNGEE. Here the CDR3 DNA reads TGTGCCAGCAGCGTAGAAGGCAGGGGATCCTATGGCTACACCTTC. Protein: CASSVEGRGSYGYTF.

The CDR3 is CASSLSPQYNSPLHF. The DNA of the CDR3 is TGCGCCAGCAGCCTTTCCCCCCAGTATAATTCACCCCTCCACTTT. The chain is built from TRBV4-1 and TRBJ1-6, with unresolved D. Trimming stripped 4 bases from V and 4 bases from J, with 11 bases between. The CDR3 has 15 amino acids. Germline V CDR1 and CDR2: MGHRA, YSYEKL.

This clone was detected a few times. CDR3 sequence (DNA): TGTGCCAGCAGTAAGGAGGAGTTTGGGTACGAGCAGTACTTC. This gives the protein CASSKEEFGYEQYF. The chain couples TRBV6-1 to TRBJ2-7, with D maybe TRBD2 (5 bases). Per germline, CDR1 MNHNS and CDR2 SASEGT. This CDR3 spans 14 amino acids. Trimming removed 5 bases at V and 4 bases at J, with 15 bases between.

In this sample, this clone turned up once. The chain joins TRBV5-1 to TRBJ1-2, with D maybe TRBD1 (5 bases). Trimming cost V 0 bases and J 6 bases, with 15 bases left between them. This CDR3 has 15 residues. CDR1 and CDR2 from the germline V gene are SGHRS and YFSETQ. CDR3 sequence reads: CASSLVRQGEDGYTF. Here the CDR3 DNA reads TGCGCCAGCAGCTTGGTTAGGCAGGGCGAGGATGGCTACACCTTC.

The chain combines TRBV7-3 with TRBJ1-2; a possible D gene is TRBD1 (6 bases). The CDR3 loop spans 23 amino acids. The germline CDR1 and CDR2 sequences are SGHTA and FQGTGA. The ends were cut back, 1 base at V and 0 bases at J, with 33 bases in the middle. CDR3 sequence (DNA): TGTGCCAGCAGCTTAAACAGAAGGGACAACTTAAGAAAGACAGTGCTGGCTAACTATGGCTACACCTTC. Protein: CASSLNRRDNLRKTVLANYGYTF.

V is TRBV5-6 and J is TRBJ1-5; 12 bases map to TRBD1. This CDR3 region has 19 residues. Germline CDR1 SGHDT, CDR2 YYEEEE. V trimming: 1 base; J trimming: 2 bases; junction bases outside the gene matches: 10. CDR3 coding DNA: TGTGCCAGCAGCTTGAAAACGGGACAGGGGGCAGGAGGCAATCAGCCCCAGCATTTT. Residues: CASSLKTGQGAGGNQPQHF.

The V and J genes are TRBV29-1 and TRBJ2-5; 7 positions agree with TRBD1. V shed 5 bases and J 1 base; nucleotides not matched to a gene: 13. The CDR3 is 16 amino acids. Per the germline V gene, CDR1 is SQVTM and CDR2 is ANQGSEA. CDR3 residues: CSVTITGTEPQETQYF. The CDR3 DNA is TGCAGCGTTACCATTACAGGGACAGAACCCCAAGAGACCCAGTACTTC.

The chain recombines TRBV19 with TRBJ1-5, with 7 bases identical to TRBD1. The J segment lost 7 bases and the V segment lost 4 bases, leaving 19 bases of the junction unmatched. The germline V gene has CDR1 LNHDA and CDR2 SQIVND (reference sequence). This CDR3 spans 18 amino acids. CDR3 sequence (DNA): TGTGCCAGTAGTACGAGTTTGTTCTATCTACAGGGGAACCAGCCCCAGCATTTT. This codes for CASSTSLFYLQGNQPQHF.

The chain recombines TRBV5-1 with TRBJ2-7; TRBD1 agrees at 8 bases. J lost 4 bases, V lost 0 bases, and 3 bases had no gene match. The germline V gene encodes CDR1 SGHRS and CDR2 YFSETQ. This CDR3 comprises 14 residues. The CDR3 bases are TGCGCCAGCAGCTTGGGGACAGGGCCATACGAGCAGTACTTC. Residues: CASSLGTGPYEQYF. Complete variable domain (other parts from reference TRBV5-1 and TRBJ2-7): KAGVTQTPRYLIKTRGQQVTLSCSPISGHRSVSWYQQTPGQGLQFLFEYFSETQRNKGNFPGRFSGRQFSNSRSEMNVSTLELGDSALYLCASSLGTGPYEQYFGPGTRLTVT.

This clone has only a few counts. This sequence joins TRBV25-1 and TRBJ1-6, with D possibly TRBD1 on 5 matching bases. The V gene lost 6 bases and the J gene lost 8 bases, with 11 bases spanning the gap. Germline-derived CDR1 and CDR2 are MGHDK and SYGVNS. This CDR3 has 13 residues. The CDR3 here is CASRGQGDSPLHF. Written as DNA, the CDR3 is TGTGCCAGCAGGGGGCAGGGAGATTCACCCCTCCACTTT.

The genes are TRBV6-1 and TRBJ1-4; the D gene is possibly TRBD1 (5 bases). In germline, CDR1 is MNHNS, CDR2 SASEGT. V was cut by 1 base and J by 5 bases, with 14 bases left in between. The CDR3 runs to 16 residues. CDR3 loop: CASSEVGRWGNEKLFF. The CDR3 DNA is TGTGCCAGCAGTGAAGTCGGACGCTGGGGGAATGAAAAACTGTTTTTT.

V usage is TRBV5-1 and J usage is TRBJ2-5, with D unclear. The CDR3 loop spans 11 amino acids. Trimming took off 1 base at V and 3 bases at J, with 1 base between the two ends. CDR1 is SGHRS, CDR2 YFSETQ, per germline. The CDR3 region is CASSLKETQYF. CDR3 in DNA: TGCGCCAGCAGCTTGAAAGAGACCCAGTACTTC. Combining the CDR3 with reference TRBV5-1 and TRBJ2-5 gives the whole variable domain KAGVTQTPRYLIKTRGQQVTLSCSPISGHRSVSWYQQTPGQGLQFLFEYFSETQRNKGNFPGRFSGRQFSNSRSEMNVSTLELGDSALYLCASSLKETQYFGPGTRLLVL.

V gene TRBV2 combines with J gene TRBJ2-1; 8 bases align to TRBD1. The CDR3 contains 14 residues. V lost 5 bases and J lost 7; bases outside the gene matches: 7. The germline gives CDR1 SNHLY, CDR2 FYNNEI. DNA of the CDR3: TGTGCCAGCAGTCTTGACAGGGGAGGAAATGAGCAGTTCTTC. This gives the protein CASSLDRGGNEQFF.

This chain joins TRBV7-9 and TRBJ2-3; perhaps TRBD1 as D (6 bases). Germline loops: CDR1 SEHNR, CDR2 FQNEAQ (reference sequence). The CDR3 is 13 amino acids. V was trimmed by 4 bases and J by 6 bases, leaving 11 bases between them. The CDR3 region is CASSSHQGDTQYF. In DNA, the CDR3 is TGTGCCAGCAGCTCTCACCAGGGGGATACGCAGTATTTT.

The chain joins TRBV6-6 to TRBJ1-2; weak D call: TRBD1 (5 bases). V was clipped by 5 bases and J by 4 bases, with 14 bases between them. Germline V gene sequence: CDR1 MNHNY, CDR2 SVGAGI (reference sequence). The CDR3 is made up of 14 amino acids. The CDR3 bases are TGTGCCAGCAGTACCGGGACGTCCGTCTATGGCTACACCTTC. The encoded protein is CASSTGTSVYGYTF.

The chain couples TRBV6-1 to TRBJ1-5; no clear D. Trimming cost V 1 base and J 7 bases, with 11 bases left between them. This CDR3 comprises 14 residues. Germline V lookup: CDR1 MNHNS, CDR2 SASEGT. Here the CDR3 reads CASSEDAWGQPQHF. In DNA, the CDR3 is TGTGCCAGCAGTGAAGACGCGTGGGGACAGCCCCAGCATTTT.

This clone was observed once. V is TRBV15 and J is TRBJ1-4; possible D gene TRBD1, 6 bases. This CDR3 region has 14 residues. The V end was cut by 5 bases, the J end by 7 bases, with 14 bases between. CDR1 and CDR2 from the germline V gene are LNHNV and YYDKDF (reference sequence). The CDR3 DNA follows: TGTGCCACCAGCCCCAGGGGCGCCGGTGAAAAACTGTTTTTT. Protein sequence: CATSPRGAGEKLFF.

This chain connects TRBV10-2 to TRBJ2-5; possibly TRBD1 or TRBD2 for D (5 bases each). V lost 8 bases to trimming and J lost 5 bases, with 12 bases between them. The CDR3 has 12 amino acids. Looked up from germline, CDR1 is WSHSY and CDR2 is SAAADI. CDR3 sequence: CASGRQRETQYF. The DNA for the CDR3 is TGCGCCAGCGGGCGACAGCGGGAGACCCAGTACTTC.

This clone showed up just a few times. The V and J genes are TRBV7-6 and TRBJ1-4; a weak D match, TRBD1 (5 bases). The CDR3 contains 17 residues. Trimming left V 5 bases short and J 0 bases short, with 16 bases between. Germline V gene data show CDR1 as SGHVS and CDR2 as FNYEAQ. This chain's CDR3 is CASSPLTGPATNEKLFF. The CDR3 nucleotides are TGTGCCAGCAGCCCTCTCACGGGGCCGGCAACTAATGAAAAACTGTTTTTT.

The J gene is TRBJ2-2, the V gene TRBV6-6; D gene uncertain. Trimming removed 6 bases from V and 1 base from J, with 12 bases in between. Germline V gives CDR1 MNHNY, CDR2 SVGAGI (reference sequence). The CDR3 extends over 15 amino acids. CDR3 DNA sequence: TGTGCCAGCAGCCTTACAGAAGGGAACACCGGGGAGCTGTTTTTT. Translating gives CASSLTEGNTGELFF.

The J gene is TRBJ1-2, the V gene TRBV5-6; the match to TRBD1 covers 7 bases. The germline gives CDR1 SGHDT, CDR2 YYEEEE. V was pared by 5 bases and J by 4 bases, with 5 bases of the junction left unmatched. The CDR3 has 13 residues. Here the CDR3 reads CASRSDRIYGYTF. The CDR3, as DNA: TGTGCCAGCAGATCGGACAGGATCTATGGCTACACCTTC.

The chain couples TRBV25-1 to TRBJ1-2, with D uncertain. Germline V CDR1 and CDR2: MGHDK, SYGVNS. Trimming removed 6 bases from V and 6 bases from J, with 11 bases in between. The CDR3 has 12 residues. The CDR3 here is CASRDGGDGYTF. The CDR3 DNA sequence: TGTGCCAGCAGAGACGGTGGGGATGGCTACACCTTC.

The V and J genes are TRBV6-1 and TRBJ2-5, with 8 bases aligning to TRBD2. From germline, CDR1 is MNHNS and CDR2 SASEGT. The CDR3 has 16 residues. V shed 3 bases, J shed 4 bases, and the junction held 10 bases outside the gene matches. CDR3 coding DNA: TGTGCCAGCAGTGACCCGGGACTAGTCGCTGGAGAGACCCAGTACTTC. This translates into CASSDPGLVAGETQYF.

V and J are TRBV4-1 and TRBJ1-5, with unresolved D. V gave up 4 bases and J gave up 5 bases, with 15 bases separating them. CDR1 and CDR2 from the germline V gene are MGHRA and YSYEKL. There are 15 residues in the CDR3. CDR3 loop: CASSPHIIFHQPQHF. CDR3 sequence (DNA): TGCGCCAGCAGCCCACATATTATCTTCCATCAGCCCCAGCATTTT.

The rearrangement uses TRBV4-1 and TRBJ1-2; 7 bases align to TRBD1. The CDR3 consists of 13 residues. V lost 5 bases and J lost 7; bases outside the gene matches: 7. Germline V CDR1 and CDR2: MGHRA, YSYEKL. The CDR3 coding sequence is TGCGCCAGCAGCATCCTTGGGACAGCTGGCTACACCTTC. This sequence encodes CASSILGTAGYTF.

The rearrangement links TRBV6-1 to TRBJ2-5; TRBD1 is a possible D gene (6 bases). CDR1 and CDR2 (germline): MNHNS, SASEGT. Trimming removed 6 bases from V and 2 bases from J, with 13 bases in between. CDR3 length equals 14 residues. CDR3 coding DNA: TGTGCCAGCAGGGTCACAGGGTTTCAAGAGACCCAGTACTTC. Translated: CASRVTGFQETQYF.

CDR3 sequence reads: CASSPGTGHTEAFF. The CDR3 nucleotides read TGTGCCAGCTCACCGGGCACTGGACACACTGAAGCTTTCTTT. The chain recombines TRBV18 with TRBJ1-1; D ambiguous. The germline CDR1 and CDR2 sequences are KGHSH and LQKENI. The V gene lost 3 bases and the J gene lost 3 bases, with 11 bases spanning the gap. The CDR3 is 14 amino acids. The whole variable domain, remainder taken from reference TRBV18 and TRBJ1-1, is NAGVMQNPRHLVRRRGQEARLRCSPMKGHSHVYWYRQLPEEGLKFMVYLQKENIIDESGMPKERFSAEFPKEGPSILRIQQVVRGDSAAYFCASSPGTGHTEAFFGQGTRLTVV.